Sequencing of this T cell receptor (beta chain) was carried out in a study of CD8 T cells in Susac syndrome. V dropped 7 bases and J dropped 6; count of bases not matched to a gene: 8. The germline V gene encodes CDR1 SGHDT and CDR2 YYEEEE. The CDR3 has 14 residues. After extraction with the RNeasy kit, roughly 0.45 to 1 ug of the RNA was reverse transcribed using random hexamers. Amplification of TCR beta CDR3 across 54 Vbeta and 13 Jbeta was performed with immunoSEQ multiplex PCR. From the immunoSEQ multiplex PCR reads, TCRdb called clonotypes with MiXCR, one entry per CDR3 protein. The sample lists about 200,000 distinct CDR3 sequences, about 95% occurring once.

The gene calls are TRBV5-6 and TRBJ2-1, with 9 bases lining up with TRBD2. The receptor comes from a human donor in good health. The specimen was CD4+ T cells from PBMCs. CDR3 DNA sequence: TGTGCCAGCTTTTACCTAGCGGGGATCAATGAGCAGTTCTTC. It translates to CASFYLAGINEQFF.